This TCR beta chain was identified in a study of Graves' ophthalmopathy and Graves' hyperthyroidism. Pregnancy or lactation, uncontrolled infections and other autoimmune diseases were grounds for excluding patients. Amplification of TCR beta CDR3 regions used RNA transcripts. First-round RT-PCR with HTBI primers preceded a second-round multiplex PCR. TCRdb processed the multiplex PCR reads anew with MiXCR; each CDR3 protein has one entry. This table has around 1,200,000 distinct CDR3 sequences, about 38% appearing once. The junction had 4 bases not matched to a gene; V was cut back by 2 bases and J by 3 bases. The CDR3 is 16 amino acids. CDR1 and CDR2 (germline): MNHEY, SVGAGI.

The sample taken for sequencing was peripheral blood or thyroid tissue (not recorded which). The TCR was taken from an adult man with Graves' hyperthyroidism. J is TRBJ2-7 and V is TRBV6-5; 13 bases agree with TRBD2. The CDR3 loop is CASSYPGLAGYYEQYF. In DNA form, the CDR3 reads TGTGCCAGCAGTTACCCGGGACTAGCGGGATACTACGAGCAGTACTTC.